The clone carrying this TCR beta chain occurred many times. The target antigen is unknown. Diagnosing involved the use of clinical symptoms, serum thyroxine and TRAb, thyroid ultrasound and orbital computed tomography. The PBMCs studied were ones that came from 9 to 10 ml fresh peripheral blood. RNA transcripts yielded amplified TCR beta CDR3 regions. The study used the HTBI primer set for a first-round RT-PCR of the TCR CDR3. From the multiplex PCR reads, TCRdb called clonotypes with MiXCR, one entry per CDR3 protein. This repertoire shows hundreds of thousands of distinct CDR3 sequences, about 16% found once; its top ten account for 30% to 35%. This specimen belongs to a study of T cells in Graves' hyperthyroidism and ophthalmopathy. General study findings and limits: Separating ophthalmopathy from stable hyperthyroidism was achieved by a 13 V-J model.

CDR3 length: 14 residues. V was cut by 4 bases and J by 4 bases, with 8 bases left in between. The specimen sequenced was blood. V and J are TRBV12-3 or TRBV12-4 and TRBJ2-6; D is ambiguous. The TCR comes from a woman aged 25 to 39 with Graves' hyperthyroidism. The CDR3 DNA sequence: TGTGCCAGCAGTTCTAGTCCCGGGGCCAACGTCCTGACTTTC. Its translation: CASSSSPGANVLTF.